The clone carrying this T cell receptor (beta chain) was seen just once. This sample is drawn from a study of blood T cell repertoires in COVID-19. Only in-frame clones appear in the TCRdb table, and some are missing; sequencing was by immunoSEQ multiplex PCR. The sample includes under 200,000 clones, over 80% seen only once; the top ten take roughly 2.8%. Sequencing was carried out using peripheral blood. The TCR sequence derives from a woman in her sixties or seventies with acute or convalescent COVID-19.

The CDR3 region has the DNA TGTGCCAGCAGCTTAGGACAGGTCTGGGACGAGCAGTACTTC. Its translation is CASSLGQVWDEQYF. This chain uses TRBV7-2 with TRBJ2-7; D might be TRBD1 (6 bases). The CDR3 runs 14 residues. Per germline, CDR1 SGHTA and CDR2 FQGNSA. Trimming shortened V by 1 base and J by 5 bases, and 12 bases separated the two germline ends.